The 25 T cell receptor beta chains presented below share a single source sample, sequenced in a study of Graves' ophthalmopathy and Graves' hyperthyroidism. Scientists amplified the TCR beta CDR3 regions from RNA transcripts. A first-round RT-PCR used HTBI primers, followed by a second-round multiplex PCR. TCRdb re-analysed the multiplex PCR reads in MiXCR, keeping a single row per CDR3 protein. The sample consists of 210,000 or so distinct CDR3 sequences, roughly 27% of them appearing once. Sequencing was performed on peripheral blood. The receptors originated from a man aged 45-60 years with Graves' ophthalmopathy.

The chain is built from TRBV30 and TRBJ1-1; D might be TRBD1 (6 bases). The V gene lost 4 bases and the J gene lost 5 bases, with 20 bases spanning the gap. The germline V gene encodes CDR1 GTSNPN and CDR2 SVGIG (reference sequence). The CDR3 totals 15 residues. The CDR3 nucleotides are TGTGCCTGGACGCCCGGGGGGGCGGGGAGGACTGAAGCTTTCTTT. Residues: CAWTPGGAGRTEAFF.

The J gene is TRBJ2-7, the V gene TRBV9, with 7 bases that match TRBD2. The J segment lost 0 bases and the V segment lost 3 bases, leaving 12 bases of the junction unmatched. Germline CDR1 and CDR2: SGDLS and YYNGEE. The CDR3 length is 17 residues. This CDR3 is CASSAGREAGPSYEQYF. The CDR3 DNA sequence: TGTGCCAGCAGCGCCGGGCGTGAAGCGGGACCCTCCTACGAGCAGTACTTC.

This clonotype has a count of ten or more. V is TRBV5-1 and J is TRBJ2-2; TRBD1 aligns across 7 bases. Germline CDR1 reads SGHRS; CDR2 reads YFSETQ. The CDR3 runs 14 residues. V lost 4 bases to trimming and J lost 5 bases; unmatched junction nucleotides: 5. CDR3 sequence reads: CASSPDRETGELFF. CDR3 nucleotide sequence: TGCGCCAGCAGCCCAGACAGGGAGACCGGGGAGCTGTTTTTT. Full variable domain (remainder filled in from reference TRBV5-1 and TRBJ2-2): KAGVTQTPRYLIKTRGQQVTLSCSPISGHRSVSWYQQTPGQGLQFLFEYFSETQRNKGNFPGRFSGRQFSNSRSEMNVSTLELGDSALYLCASSPDRETGELFFGEGSRLTVL.

This clonotype was seen at least ten times. J is TRBJ1-1 and V is TRBV14, with TRBD1 as a possible D gene (5 bases). The V gene's germline CDR1 is SGHDN and CDR2 FVKESK. CDR3 size: 13 residues. V was pared by 4 bases and J by 5 bases, with 11 bases between. The CDR3, as DNA: TGTGCCAGCAGCCCCAGACAGATGACTGAAGCTTTCTTT. Translated: CASSPRQMTEAFF.

The chain links TRBV6-5 to TRBJ2-4, with D unresolved. Germline loops: CDR1 MNHEY, CDR2 SVGAGI. The CDR3 covers 13 residues. V lost 9 bases, J lost 0 bases, and 9 bases lay in between. CDR3 in amino acids: CASTGIAKNIQYF. The CDR3 coding sequence is TGTGCCAGTACCGGAATAGCCAAAAACATTCAGTACTTC.

V usage is TRBV27 and J usage is TRBJ1-2, with 12 nucleotides matching TRBD1. CDR1 and CDR2 from the germline V gene are MNHEY and SMNVEV (reference sequence). The CDR3 consists of 17 residues. The junction had 13 bases not matched to a gene; V was cut back by 5 bases and J by 6 bases. For the CDR3, the DNA is TGTGCCAGCAGTGAACAGGTTACGGGACAGGGGGCCGATGGCTACACCTTC. It is translated as CASSEQVTGQGADGYTF.

The gene calls are TRBV6-1 and TRBJ1-1; no clear D gene. The CDR3 sequence is 13 residues long. V shed 2 bases and J shed 6 bases, with 10 bases lying between them. Per the germline V gene, CDR1 is MNHNS and CDR2 is SASEGT. The chain's CDR3 is CASSENKRAEAFF. The CDR3 bases are TGTGCCAGCAGTGAAAATAAGAGGGCTGAAGCTTTCTTT.

In its sample, this clonotype was seen many times. The V and J genes are TRBV5-1 and TRBJ2-5; D is possibly TRBD1 (5 bases). V lost 4 bases and J 5 bases, leaving 15 bases between the germline ends. CDR3 length: 14 amino acids. Germline V CDR1 and CDR2: SGHRS, YFSETQ. The CDR3 coding sequence is TGCGCCAGCAGCCCGGATGGGGCGGTGGAGACCCAGTACTTC. As protein: CASSPDGAVETQYF.

The chain has TRBV12-3 or TRBV12-4 and TRBJ1-1; D is uncertain. This CDR3 spans 14 amino acids. The V end was cut by 6 bases, the J end by 1 base, with 12 bases between. The CDR3 DNA follows: TGTGCCAGCAGCCAGGCGACTGAGAACACTGAAGCTTTCTTT. Protein: CASSQATENTEAFF.

This clonotype was recorded at least ten times. V and J are TRBV6-1 and TRBJ1-1, with D unresolved. CDR3 size: 12 residues. Trimming stripped 4 bases from V and 8 bases from J, with 11 bases between. Germline values: CDR1 MNHNS, CDR2 SASEGT. CDR3 DNA: TGTGCCAGCAGTGGGGGATGGGCGGAAGCTTTCTTT. Protein product: CASSGGWAEAFF.

This clonotype was seen at least ten times. Since a much larger clone is just one base distant, this may be a read error. This chain links TRBV28 with TRBJ2-5, with a tentative D call TRBD2 (8 bases). There are 14 residues in the CDR3. Germline CDR1 MDHEN, CDR2 SYDVKM. CDR3 nucleotides: TGTGTCAGCAGACGACAGGGCGGGGGGGAGACCCAGTACTTC. It encodes CVSRRQGGGETQYF.

This clonotype was counted ten times or more. The V call is TRBV15, the J call TRBJ2-5; D call uncertain. CDR3 length equals 15 residues. Deletions cut 0 bases from V and 4 bases from J, with 12 bases between. Germline V gene data show CDR1 as LNHNV and CDR2 as YYDKDF (reference sequence). CDR3 nucleotides: TGTGCCACCAGCAGAGATCCCGATATCCGAGAGACCCAGTACTTC. This gives the protein CATSRDPDIRETQYF.

This clonotype came up many times. This chain uses TRBV11-2 with TRBJ2-4; TRBD2 matches 7 bases. The J segment lost 8 bases and the V segment lost 6 bases, leaving 10 bases of the junction unmatched. This CDR3 is built from 14 residues. Per the germline V gene, CDR1 is SGHAT and CDR2 is FQNNGV. The chain's CDR3 is CASRGVGGEYIQYF. DNA for the CDR3: TGTGCCAGCAGGGGGGTTGGGGGGGAATACATTCAGTACTTC.

This clonotype was observed at least ten times. The V gene is TRBV11-2, the J gene TRBJ2-7, with a tentative D call TRBD2 (6 bases). There are 14 residues in the CDR3. In germline, CDR1 is SGHAT, CDR2 FQNNGV. The V end was cut by 5 bases, the J end by 3 bases, with 14 bases between. CDR3 residues: CASSPIGGVYEQYF. The CDR3 nucleotides read TGTGCCAGCAGCCCCATCGGCGGGGTCTACGAGCAGTACTTC.

This clonotype was counted many times. The rearrangement links TRBV7-9 to TRBJ2-5; a weak D match, TRBD2 (6 bases). Germline CDR1 is SEHNR and CDR2 is FQNEAQ (reference sequence). The CDR3 has 15 amino acids. The ends were cut back, 2 bases at V and 4 bases at J, with 14 bases in the middle. This CDR3 is CASSLKGGTIETQYF. As DNA, the CDR3 is TGTGCCAGCAGCTTAAAAGGCGGGACGATAGAGACCCAGTACTTC.

This clonotype was recorded at least ten times. CDR3 amino acids: CASSNGLAGGSGETQYF. The CDR3 nucleotides read TGTGCCAGCAGTAACGGACTAGCGGGAGGGTCGGGAGAGACCCAGTACTTC. The chain joins TRBV28 to TRBJ2-5, with 15 positions matching TRBD2. This CDR3 spans 17 amino acids. Germline V gene sequence: CDR1 MDHEN, CDR2 SYDVKM. V was pared by 5 bases and J by 4 bases, with 8 bases of the junction left unmatched. Looking up the rest from reference TRBV28 and TRBJ2-5 gives the full variable domain: DVKVTQSSRYLVKRTGEKVFLECVQDMDHENMFWYRQDPGLGLRLIYFSYDVKMKEKGDIPEGYSVSREKKERFSLILESASTNQTSMYLCASSNGLAGGSGETQYFGPGTRLLVL.

This clonotype was seen at least ten times. The CDR3 sequence is CASTGTSGRIGELFF. The CDR3 DNA sequence: TGTGCCAGCACCGGGACTAGCGGGAGAATCGGGGAGCTGTTTTTT. The chain links TRBV7-2 to TRBJ2-2; 14 bases are a match to TRBD2. Germline V gene lookup returns CDR1 SGHTA and CDR2 FQGNSA. V dropped 7 bases and J dropped 7; count of bases not matched to a gene: 5. There are 15 residues in the CDR3.

This clonotype occurred many times. The chain couples TRBV3-1 to TRBJ2-7; maybe TRBD2 (5 bases). Trimming pared 1 base from V and 13 bases from J, leaving 17 bases between. This CDR3 spans 13 amino acids. Looked up from germline, CDR1 is LGHDT and CDR2 is YNNKEL (reference sequence). The CDR3: CASSQGSEGFQYF. Here the CDR3 DNA reads TGTGCCAGCAGCCAAGGTAGCGAGGGCTTCCAATACTTC.

This clonotype was detected only once. The chain employs TRBV28 and TRBJ2-7; 7 nucleotides line up with TRBD2. The ends lost 2 bases at V and 7 bases at J; junction bases unmatched: 11. Germline-derived CDR1 and CDR2 are MDHEN and SYDVKM. This CDR3 is 15 amino acids long. Written as DNA, the CDR3 is TGTGCCAGCAGTTTAGCCGCGGGAGAGTCGGGGGAGCAGTACTTC. This translates into CASSLAAGESGEQYF.

This clonotype showed up just a few times. The V and J genes are TRBV30 and TRBJ2-2, with 7 bases that match TRBD1. The length of the CDR3 is 14 residues. The germline V gene encodes CDR1 GTSNPN and CDR2 SVGIG (reference sequence). J lost 4 bases, V lost 2 bases, and 4 bases had no gene match. Written as DNA, the CDR3 is TGTGCCTGGAGTCTCACAGGGGTCACCGGGGAGCTGTTTTTT. This translates into CAWSLTGVTGELFF.

This clonotype came up many times. This chain uses TRBV3-1 with TRBJ1-1; 7 bases fit TRBD1. The V gene's germline CDR1 is LGHDT and CDR2 YNNKEL (reference sequence). This CDR3 spans 13 amino acids. V lost 1 base, J lost 10 bases, and 6 bases stayed unmatched. The CDR3 DNA reads as TGTGCCAGCAGCCAAGTTACCCAGGGGGGAGCTTTCTTT. It encodes CASSQVTQGGAFF.

About this clonotype: A junction end diverges from the germline sequence, so it may reflect a read error. The V gene is TRBV6-1, the J gene TRBJ1-2; the match to TRBD1 covers 9 bases. This CDR3 is 12 amino acids long. CDR1 is MNHNS and CDR2 is SASEGT in the germline V gene. The CDR3 reads CASGDRGNGYTF. DNA for the CDR3: TGTGCCAGCGGTGACAGGGGGAATGGCTACACCTTC.

The genes are TRBV7-2 and TRBJ1-6; D possibly corresponds to TRBD1 (6 bases). V lost 4 bases and J lost 5, with 18 bases in between. The germline gives CDR1 SGHTA, CDR2 FQGNSA. This CDR3 has 17 amino acids. The CDR3 DNA follows: TGTGCCAGCAGCTCGGGCCCCAGGACAGTAAATAATTCACCCCTCCACTTT. It codes for CASSSGPRTVNNSPLHF.

This clonotype came up many times. V and J are TRBV6-5 and TRBJ2-7; TRBD1 matches at 9 bases. The CDR3 has 15 amino acids. V shed 1 base, J shed 6 bases, and the junction held 7 bases outside the gene matches. CDR1 is MNHEY and CDR2 is SVGAGI in the germline V gene. CDR3 residues: CASSYLTGGTVEQYF. DNA of the CDR3: TGTGCCAGCAGTTACTTGACAGGGGGAACCGTCGAGCAGTACTTC.

This clonotype was counted ten times or more. The genes are TRBV7-2 and TRBJ2-7, with TRBD1 identical over 9 bases. J was trimmed by 5 bases and V by 6 bases; bases with no gene match: 11. This CDR3 has 15 amino acids. Per germline, CDR1 SGHTA and CDR2 FQGNSA. CDR3 nucleotide sequence: TGTGCCAGCAGGAGGAGCGGACAGGGGCCGAACGAGCAGTACTTC. The encoded protein is CASRRSGQGPNEQYF.